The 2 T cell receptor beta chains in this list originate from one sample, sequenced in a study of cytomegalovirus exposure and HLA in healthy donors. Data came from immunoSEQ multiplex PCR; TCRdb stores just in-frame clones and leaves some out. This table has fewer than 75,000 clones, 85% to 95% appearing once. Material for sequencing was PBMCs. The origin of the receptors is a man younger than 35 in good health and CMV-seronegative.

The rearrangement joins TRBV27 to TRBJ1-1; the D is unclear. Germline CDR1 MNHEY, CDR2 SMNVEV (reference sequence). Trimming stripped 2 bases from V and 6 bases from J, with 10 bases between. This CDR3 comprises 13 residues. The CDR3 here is CASSLTWESEAFF. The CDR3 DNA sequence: TGTGCCAGCAGTTTAACTTGGGAGTCTGAAGCTTTCTTT.

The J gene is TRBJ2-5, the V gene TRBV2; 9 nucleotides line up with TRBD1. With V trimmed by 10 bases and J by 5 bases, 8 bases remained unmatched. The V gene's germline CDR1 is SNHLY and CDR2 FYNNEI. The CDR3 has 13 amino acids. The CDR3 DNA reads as TGTGCCACTACCCGGGGACAGGGTGAGACCCAGTACTTC. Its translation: CATTRGQGETQYF.